What follows describes a single TCR beta chain. Its antigen is still unknown. This entry belongs to a study of glioma-infiltrating T cells. Study-wide results and caveats: Tissue and blood shared very few CDR3 sequences. Tissue-blood divergence was below expectation in non-neoplastic patients, above in gliomas.

CDR3 size: 15 residues. The V gene's germline CDR1 is DFQATT and CDR2 SNEGSKA (reference sequence). V was pared by 5 bases and J by 5 bases, with 12 bases of the junction left unmatched. Using RNA template, CDR3s of TCR alpha and beta were amplified with iRepertoire arm-PCR. For one-step reverse transcription and amplification, about 90-450 ng of tissue mRNA or PBMC total RNA was used. TCRdb used MiXCR to reprocess the multiplex PCR reads, holding one entry per CDR3 protein. The sample comprises about 140,000 distinct CDR3 sequences, approximately 40% of which are singletons, and roughly 20% rests with the top ten.

Sequenced: glioma tissue, nonneoplastic brain tissue, or PBMCs (not recorded which). This receptor was obtained from a human donor with low-grade glioma or glioblastoma, undergoing nonglioma brain surgery, or in good health (not recorded which). The V call is TRBV20-1, the J call TRBJ2-5; 9 bases are a match to TRBD2. The CDR3 loop reads CSALDSAGGRETQYF. CDR3 DNA sequence: TGCAGTGCTCTAGATTCAGCGGGAGGACGGGAGACCCAGTACTTC.